These 24 T cell receptor beta chains share one sample of origin, sequenced in a study of Ad26.COV2.S vaccination and SARS-CoV-2 variants. Indicated treatment: some 20 received Ad26.COV2.S at low or high dose, single or two shots; about 5 received placebo; per-sample allocation not given. At day 63 after the first vaccine or placebo injection, samples were drawn. Some clones are missing from TCRdb's copy, which holds only in-frame ones; the method was immunoSEQ multiplex PCR. The table includes roughly 300,000 clones, 86% detected once. The material sequenced was peripheral blood, taken in a trial of Ad26.COV2.S vaccine versus placebo. All receptors derive from a person between 18 and 60 years old who received the Ad26.COV2.S COVID-19 vaccine or a placebo.

The chain is built from TRBV6-5 and TRBJ1-1, with D hard to call. The germline V gene has CDR1 MNHEY and CDR2 SVGAGI. The CDR3 spans 12 residues. The V end lost 7 bases, the J end lost 1 base, and 7 bases lay between the germline ends. The CDR3 sequence is CASTLGNTEAFF. In nucleotides, the CDR3 is TGTGCCAGCACGCTCGGGAACACTGAAGCTTTCTTT.

V is TRBV18 and J is TRBJ2-3; TRBD1 aligns across 9 bases. The CDR3 contains 16 residues. Per germline, CDR1 KGHSH and CDR2 LQKENI. V lost 3 bases to trimming and J lost 4 bases; unmatched junction nucleotides: 8. The chain's CDR3 is CASSPFRDRAADTQYF. CDR3 nucleotides: TGTGCCAGCTCACCCTTCCGGGACAGGGCGGCAGATACGCAGTATTTT.

The rearrangement joins TRBV10-3 to TRBJ2-6; either TRBD1 or TRBD2 may supply D (5 bases each). Germline V gives CDR1 ENHRY, CDR2 SYGVKD. Trimming shortened V by 2 bases and J by 1 base, and 12 bases separated the two germline ends. The CDR3 runs 17 residues. The CDR3 loop is CAISERAWGSGANVLTF. The CDR3 DNA reads TGTGCCATCAGTGAGAGGGCTTGGGGGTCTGGGGCCAACGTCCTGACTTTC.

The chain joins TRBV7-9 to TRBJ2-7, with 7 nucleotides matching TRBD1. CDR1 and CDR2 from the germline V gene are SEHNR and FQNEAQ (reference sequence). This CDR3 has 16 residues. J gave up 0 bases and V 5 bases, and 10 bases lay outside the gene matches. CDR3 amino acids: CASSPHPGQSSYEQYF. CDR3 in DNA: TGTGCCAGCAGCCCTCACCCGGGACAGAGCTCCTACGAGCAGTACTTC.

The CDR3 protein is CASSFPSYQRPLQETQYF. CDR3 in DNA: TGTGCCAGCAGTTTCCCTTCGTACCAACGCCCCCTCCAAGAGACCCAGTACTTC. The chain combines TRBV28 with TRBJ2-5; no definite D call. Germline V gene sequence: CDR1 MDHEN, CDR2 SYDVKM. V shed 3 bases and J shed 1 base, with 21 bases lying between them. The CDR3 is made up of 18 amino acids.

Only a few counts were recorded for this clone. The J gene is TRBJ2-2, the V gene TRBV25-1; no firm D call. Trimming took 4 bases from V and 0 from J, leaving 6 bases between them. Germline assignment: CDR1 MGHDK and CDR2 SYGVNS. There are 14 residues in the CDR3. The CDR3 DNA reads TGTGCCAGCAGTGGTAACACGAACACCGGGGAGCTGTTTTTT. Its translation: CASSGNTNTGELFF.

This clone was seen once. The chain combines TRBV10-3 with TRBJ2-7, with D possibly being TRBD1 or TRBD2 (5 bases each). This CDR3 region has 14 residues. Trimming cost V 0 bases and J 2 bases, with 8 bases left between them. Germline-derived CDR1 and CDR2 are ENHRY and SYGVKD. The CDR3 here is CAISESRGTYEQYF. CDR3 sequence (DNA): TGTGCCATCAGTGAGTCTCGGGGCACCTACGAGCAGTACTTC.

The rearrangement uses TRBV7-9 and TRBJ2-7; D uncertain. Germline V gives CDR1 SEHNR, CDR2 FQNEAQ (reference sequence). The CDR3 covers 14 residues. With 4 bases removed from V and 0 bases from J, the gap between germline ends came to 10 bases. The CDR3 DNA reads as TGTGCCAGCAGCTCGGGTTTGACCTCCTACGAGCAGTACTTC. Protein product: CASSSGLTSYEQYF.

The rearrangement links TRBV27 to TRBJ2-5, with TRBD2 identical over 13 bases. With 6 bases clipped from V and 5 bases from J, the junction kept 15 bases outside the gene matches. The CDR3 sequence is 18 residues long. CDR1 and CDR2 (germline): MNHEY, SMNVEV (reference sequence). For the CDR3, the DNA is TGTGCCAGCAGCCCCACTAGCGGGAGGGCACATATTTCGGAGACCCAGTACTTC. This sequence encodes CASSPTSGRAHISETQYF.

This chain links TRBV6-2 or TRBV6-3 with TRBJ2-4; TRBD2 matches 12 bases. V shed 5 bases and J 0 bases; nucleotides not matched to a gene: 2. Germline CDR1 and CDR2: MNHEY and SVGEGT. The CDR3 length is 16 residues. CDR3 sequence reads: CASSLAGGSAKNIQYF. The CDR3 coding sequence is TGTGCCAGCAGTCTAGCGGGGGGGTCAGCCAAAAACATTCAGTACTTC.

This chain links TRBV3-1 (or the pseudogene TRBV3-2) with TRBJ2-3, with D tentatively TRBD2 (5 bases). The V end was cut by 4 bases, the J end by 4 bases, with 24 bases between. This CDR3 contains 18 residues. Germline V gives CDR1 LGHDT, CDR2 YNNKEL (reference sequence). The CDR3 protein is CASSPNDYGPTGSDTQYF. The CDR3 DNA reads as TGTGCCAGCAGCCCTAACGACTATGGACCGACCGGGTCAGATACGCAGTATTTT.

This clone has just one count. This chain links TRBV21-1 with TRBJ1-2. TRBV21-1 constitutes a pseudogene. This CDR3 is built from 14 residues. The CDR3 DNA is TGTGCCAGCAGCACCCTGACCCTCAGGAGTGGCTACACCTTC. Amino acid sequence: CASSTLTLRSGYTF.

V and J are TRBV20-1 and TRBJ1-1; D is unresolved. CDR3 size: 11 residues. V was shortened by 3 bases and J by 5 bases, with 7 bases between the two germline ends. Germline-derived CDR1 and CDR2 are DFQATT and SNEGSKA (reference sequence). The CDR3 sequence is CSASDGTEAFF. The CDR3, as DNA: TGCAGTGCTAGCGACGGGACTGAAGCTTTCTTT.

This chain uses TRBV18 with TRBJ2-1, with TRBD1 identical over 8 bases. This CDR3 has 15 residues. Looked up from germline, CDR1 is KGHSH and CDR2 is LQKENI. V dropped 3 bases and J dropped 4; count of bases not matched to a gene: 5. The CDR3 DNA reads as TGTGCCAGCTCACCCCCAGGGGGCACTTACAATGAGCAGTTCTTC. It specifies CASSPPGGTYNEQFF.

This chain uses TRBV7-3 with TRBJ2-6, with 11 bases lining up with TRBD1. With 4 bases clipped from V and 0 bases from J, the junction kept 5 bases outside the gene matches. This CDR3 is 18 amino acids long. Per the germline V gene, CDR1 is SGHTA and CDR2 is FQGTGA. In DNA form, the CDR3 reads TGTGCCAGCAGCTCAGGGGACAGGGGGAGCTCTGGGGCCAACGTCCTGACTTTC. Its protein is CASSSGDRGSSGANVLTF.

The CDR3 region has the DNA TGTGCCAGCAGCTTAGACGGGGTTCGCACAGATACGCAGTATTTT. Translation: CASSLDGVRTDTQYF. The genes are TRBV11-2 and TRBJ2-3, with a tentative D call TRBD2 (5 bases). The V and J ends lost 0 bases and 1 base respectively, with 8 bases between them. This CDR3 region has 15 residues. Germline V lookup: CDR1 SGHAT, CDR2 FQNNGV.

The chain employs TRBV24-1 and TRBJ2-1; 14 nucleotides match TRBD2. The germline V gene has CDR1 KGHDR and CDR2 SFDVKD. The CDR3 loop spans 19 amino acids. Germline trimming cut 0 bases from V and 8 bases from J; bases unmatched to any gene: 11. This CDR3 reads CATSDLPSTSGRAGDEQFF. The CDR3 DNA follows: TGTGCCACCAGTGATTTGCCGTCGACTAGCGGGAGGGCCGGTGATGAGCAGTTCTTC.

The V call is TRBV5-5, the J call TRBJ2-1; 14 positions agree with TRBD2. The J segment lost 0 bases and the V segment lost 4 bases, leaving 12 bases of the junction unmatched. The CDR3 loop spans 20 amino acids. Germline loops: CDR1 SGHKS, CDR2 YYEKEE (reference sequence). The CDR3 DNA reads as TGTGCCAGCAGCCCAGGACTAGCGGGAGGCCATTTTAGCTCCTACAATGAGCAGTTCTTC. Its translation is CASSPGLAGGHFSSYNEQFF.

V and J are TRBV27 and TRBJ2-1; the match to TRBD2 covers 8 bases. CDR3 size: 16 residues. Per germline, CDR1 MNHEY and CDR2 SMNVEV (reference sequence). With V trimmed by 3 bases and J by 4 bases, 8 bases remained unmatched. CDR3 nucleotide sequence: TGTGCCAGCAGTTTCCAAGCGGGAGATATTTACAATGAGCAGTTCTTC. Protein: CASSFQAGDIYNEQFF.

A note on this clone: Other DNA sequences of this sample code for an identical CDR3. The J gene is TRBJ1-5, the V gene TRBV7-2; weak D call: TRBD1 (5 bases). Germline V gene data show CDR1 as SGHTA and CDR2 as FQGNSA. With 4 bases removed from V and 5 bases from J, the gap between germline ends came to 9 bases. This CDR3 comprises 13 residues. This CDR3 is CASSYRGDQPQHF. In DNA, the CDR3 is TGTGCCAGCAGCTATCGGGGGGATCAGCCCCAGCATTTT.

This chain links TRBV27 with TRBJ1-2; maybe TRBD1 (6 bases). Germline loops: CDR1 MNHEY, CDR2 SMNVEV (reference sequence). V was clipped by 2 bases and J by 5 bases, with 12 bases between them. This CDR3 contains 14 residues. The CDR3 nucleotides are TGTGCCAGCAGTTTAGAGGGGGGTTTTTATGGCTACACCTTC. It specifies CASSLEGGFYGYTF.

The V gene is TRBV18, the J gene TRBJ2-1; D unresolved. Trimming took off 3 bases at V and 4 bases at J, with 16 bases between the two ends. Germline assignment: CDR1 KGHSH and CDR2 LQKENI. This CDR3 has 16 amino acids. CDR3 residues: CASSPVGPGPYNEQFF. CDR3 DNA sequence: TGTGCCAGCTCACCCGTAGGACCCGGGCCTTACAATGAGCAGTTCTTC.

This sequence joins TRBV3-1 (or the pseudogene TRBV3-2) and TRBJ2-7, with 8 bases that match TRBD1. The CDR3 spans 16 residues. Germline CDR1 LGHDT, CDR2 YNNKEL (reference sequence). Losses at the gene ends were 4 bases for V and 0 bases for J; bases not matched to a gene: 8. CDR3 sequence: CASSLGAGTGSYEQYF. The CDR3, as DNA: TGTGCCAGCAGCCTTGGAGCCGGGACAGGCTCCTACGAGCAGTACTTC.

The chain employs TRBV10-1 and TRBJ2-3, with 8 bases fitting TRBD1. CDR1 WNHNN and CDR2 SYGVQD come from the germline V gene (reference sequence). The CDR3 has 17 amino acids. The ends lost 0 bases at V and 3 bases at J; junction bases unmatched: 8. The CDR3 loop reads CASSESRTGKRTDTQYF. The CDR3 bases are TGCGCCAGCAGTGAGTCTCGGACAGGGAAAAGAACAGATACGCAGTATTTT.